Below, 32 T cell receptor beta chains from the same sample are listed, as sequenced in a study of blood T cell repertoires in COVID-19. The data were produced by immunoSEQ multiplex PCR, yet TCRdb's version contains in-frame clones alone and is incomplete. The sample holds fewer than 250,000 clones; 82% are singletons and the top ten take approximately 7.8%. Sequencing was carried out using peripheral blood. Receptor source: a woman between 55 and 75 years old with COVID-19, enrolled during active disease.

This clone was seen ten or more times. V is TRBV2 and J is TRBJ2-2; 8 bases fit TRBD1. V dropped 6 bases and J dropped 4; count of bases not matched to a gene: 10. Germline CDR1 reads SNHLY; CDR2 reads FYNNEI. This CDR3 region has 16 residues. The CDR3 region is CASSFGQGIATGELFF. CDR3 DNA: TGTGCCAGCAGCTTTGGACAGGGAATCGCCACCGGGGAGCTGTTTTTT. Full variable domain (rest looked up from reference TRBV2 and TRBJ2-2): EPEVTQTPSHQVTQMGQEVILRCVPISNHLYFYWYRQILGQKVEFLVSFYNNEISEKSEIFDDQFSVERPDGSNFTLKIRSTKLEDSAMYFCASSFGQGIATGELFFGEGSRLTVL.

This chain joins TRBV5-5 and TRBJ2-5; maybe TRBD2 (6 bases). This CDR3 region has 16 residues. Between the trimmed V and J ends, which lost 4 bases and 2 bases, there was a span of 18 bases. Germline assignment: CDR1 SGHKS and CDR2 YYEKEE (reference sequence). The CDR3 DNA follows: TGTGCCAGCAGCCCCCGATGGCAGGGAGGTCAAGAGACCCAGTACTTC. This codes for CASSPRWQGGQETQYF.

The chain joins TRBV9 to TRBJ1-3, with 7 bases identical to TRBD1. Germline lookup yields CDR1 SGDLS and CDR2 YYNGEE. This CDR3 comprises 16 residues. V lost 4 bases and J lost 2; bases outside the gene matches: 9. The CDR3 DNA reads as TGTGCCAGCAGCCGTAGCAGGGGGGATGCTGGAAACACCATATATTTT. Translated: CASSRSRGDAGNTIYF.

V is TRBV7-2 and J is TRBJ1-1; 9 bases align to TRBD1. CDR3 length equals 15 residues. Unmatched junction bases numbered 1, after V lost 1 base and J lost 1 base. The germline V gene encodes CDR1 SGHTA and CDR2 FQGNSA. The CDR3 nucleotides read TGTGCCAGCAGCTTAGTGGGACAGGGGAACACTGAAGCTTTCTTT. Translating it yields CASSLVGQGNTEAFF.

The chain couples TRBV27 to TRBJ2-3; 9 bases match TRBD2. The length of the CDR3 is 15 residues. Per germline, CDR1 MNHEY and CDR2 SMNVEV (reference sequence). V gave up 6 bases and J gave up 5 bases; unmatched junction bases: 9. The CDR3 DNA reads TGTGCCAGCAGGTCTGGCGGGAGGGCCGGAGATACGCAGTATTTT. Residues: CASRSGGRAGDTQYF.

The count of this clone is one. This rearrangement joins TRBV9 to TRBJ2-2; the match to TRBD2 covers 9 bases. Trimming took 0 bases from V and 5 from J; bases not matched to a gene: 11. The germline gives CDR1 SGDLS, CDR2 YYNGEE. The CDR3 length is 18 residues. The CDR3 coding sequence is TGTGCCAGCAGCGTAGCCGCGGGAGGGCCGCTACGGACCGGGGAGCTGTTTTTT. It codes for CASSVAAGGPLRTGELFF.

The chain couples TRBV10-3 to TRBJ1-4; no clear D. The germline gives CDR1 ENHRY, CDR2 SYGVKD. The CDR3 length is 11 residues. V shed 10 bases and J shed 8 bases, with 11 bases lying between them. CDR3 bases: TGTGCCAGTTCTGAGGAAGAAAAACTGTTTTTT. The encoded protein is CASSEEEKLFF.

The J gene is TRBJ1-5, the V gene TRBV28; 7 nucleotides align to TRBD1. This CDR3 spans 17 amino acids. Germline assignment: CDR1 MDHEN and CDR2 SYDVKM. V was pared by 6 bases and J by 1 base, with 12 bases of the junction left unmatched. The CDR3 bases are TGTGCCAGCAGCCGTCGATGGGACAGCTTCAGCAATCAGCCCCAGCATTTT. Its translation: CASSRRWDSFSNQPQHF.

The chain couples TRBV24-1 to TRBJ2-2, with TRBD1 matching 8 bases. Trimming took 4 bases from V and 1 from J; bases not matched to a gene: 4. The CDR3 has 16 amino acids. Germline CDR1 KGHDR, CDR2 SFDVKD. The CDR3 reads CATSEHRGLNTGELFF. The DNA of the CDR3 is TGTGCCACCAGTGAACACAGGGGGTTGAACACCGGGGAGCTGTTTTTT.

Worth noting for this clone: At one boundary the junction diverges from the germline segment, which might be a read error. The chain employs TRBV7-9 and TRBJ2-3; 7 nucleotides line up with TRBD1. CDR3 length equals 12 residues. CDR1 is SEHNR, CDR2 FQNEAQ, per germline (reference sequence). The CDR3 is CASSSGQAYRNF. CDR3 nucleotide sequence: TGTGCCAGCAGCTCCGGACAGGCTTATAGGAATTTT.

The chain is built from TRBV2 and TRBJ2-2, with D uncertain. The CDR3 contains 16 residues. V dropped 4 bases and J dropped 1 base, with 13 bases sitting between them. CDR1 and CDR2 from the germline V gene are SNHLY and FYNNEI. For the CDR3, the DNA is TGTGCCAGCAGTGCTGAGGCCACCTTGAACACCGGGGAGCTGTTTTTT. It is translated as CASSAEATLNTGELFF.

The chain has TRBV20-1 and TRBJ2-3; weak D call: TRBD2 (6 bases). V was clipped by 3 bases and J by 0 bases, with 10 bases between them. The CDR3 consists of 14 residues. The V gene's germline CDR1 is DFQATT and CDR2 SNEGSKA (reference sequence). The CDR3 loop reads CSASGGYSTDTQYF. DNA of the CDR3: TGCAGTGCTAGTGGAGGGTATAGCACAGATACGCAGTATTTT.

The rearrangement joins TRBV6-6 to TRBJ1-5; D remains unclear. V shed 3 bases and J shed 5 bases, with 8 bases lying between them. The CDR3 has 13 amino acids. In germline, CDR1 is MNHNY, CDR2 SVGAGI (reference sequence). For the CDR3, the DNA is TGTGCCAGCAGTTATCTGGGAGATCAGCCCCAGCATTTT. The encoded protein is CASSYLGDQPQHF.

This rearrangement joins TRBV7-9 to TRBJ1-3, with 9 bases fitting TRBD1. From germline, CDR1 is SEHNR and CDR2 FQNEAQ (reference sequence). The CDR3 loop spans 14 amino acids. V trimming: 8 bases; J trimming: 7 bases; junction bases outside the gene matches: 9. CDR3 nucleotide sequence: TGTGCCAGCGACGGGACAGGGAGTTGGAACACCATATATTTT. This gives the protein CASDGTGSWNTIYF. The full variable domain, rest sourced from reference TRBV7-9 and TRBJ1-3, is DTGVSQNPRHKITKRGQNVTFRCDPISEHNRLYWYRQTLGQGPEFLTYFQNEAQLEKSRLLSDRFSAERPKGSFSTLEIQRTEQGDSAMYLCASDGTGSWNTIYFGEGSWLTVV.

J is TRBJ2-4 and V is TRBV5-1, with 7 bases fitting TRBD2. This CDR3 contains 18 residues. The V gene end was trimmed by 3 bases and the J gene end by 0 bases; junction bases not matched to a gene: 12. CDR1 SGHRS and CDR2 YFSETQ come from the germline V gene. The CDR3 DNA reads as TGCGCCAGCAGCTCCGGACCCCTGGGGGGGGTAGCCAAAAACATTCAGTACTTC. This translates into CASSSGPLGGVAKNIQYF.

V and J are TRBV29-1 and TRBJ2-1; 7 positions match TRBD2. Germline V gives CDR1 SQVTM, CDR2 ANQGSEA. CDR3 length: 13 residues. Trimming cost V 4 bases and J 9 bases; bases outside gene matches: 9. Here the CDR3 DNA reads TGCAGCGTTGGGACTAGAGTGATGGGTGAGCAGTTCTTC. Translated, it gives CSVGTRVMGEQFF.

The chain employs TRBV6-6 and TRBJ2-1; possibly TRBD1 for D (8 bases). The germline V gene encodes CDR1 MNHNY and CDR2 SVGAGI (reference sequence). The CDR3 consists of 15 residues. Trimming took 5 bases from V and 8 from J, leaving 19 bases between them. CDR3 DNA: TGTGCCAGCAGTCCCGGACAGGGAGGGGTCGATGAGCAGTTCTTC. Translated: CASSPGQGGVDEQFF.

CDR3 sequence (DNA): TGTGCCAGCAGCGTATCGGACAGGGCCGAAGCTTTCTTT. This codes for CASSVSDRAEAFF. The genes are TRBV5-6 and TRBJ1-1; 8 nucleotides match TRBD1. This CDR3 has 13 residues. Germline V CDR1 and CDR2: SGHDT, YYEEEE. With V trimmed by 4 bases and J by 8 bases, 7 bases remained unmatched.

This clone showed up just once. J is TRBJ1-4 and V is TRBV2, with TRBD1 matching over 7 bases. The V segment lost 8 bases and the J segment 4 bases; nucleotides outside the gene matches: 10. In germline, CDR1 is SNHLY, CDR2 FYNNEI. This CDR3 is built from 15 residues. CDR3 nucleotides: TGTGCCAGCTCGGAGGAGACAGGGATTAATGAAAAACTGTTTTTT. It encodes CASSEETGINEKLFF. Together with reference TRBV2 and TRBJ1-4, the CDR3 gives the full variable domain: EPEVTQTPSHQVTQMGQEVILRCVPISNHLYFYWYRQILGQKVEFLVSFYNNEISEKSEIFDDQFSVERPDGSNFTLKIRSTKLEDSAMYFCASSEETGINEKLFFGSGTQLSVL.

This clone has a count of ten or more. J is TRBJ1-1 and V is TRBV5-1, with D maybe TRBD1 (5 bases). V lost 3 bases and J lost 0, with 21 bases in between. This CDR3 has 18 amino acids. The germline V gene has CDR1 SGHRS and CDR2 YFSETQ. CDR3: CASSSPSVRDDMNTEAFF. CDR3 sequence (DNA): TGCGCCAGCAGCTCCCCATCGGTCAGGGATGACATGAACACTGAAGCTTTCTTT.

CDR3 amino acids: CASSPRLSGANVLTF. In DNA form, the CDR3 reads TGTGCCAGCAGCCCCAGGCTCTCTGGGGCCAACGTCCTGACTTTC. This chain uses TRBV7-6 with TRBJ2-6; D is unresolved. This CDR3 has 15 residues. Trimming shortened V by 5 bases and J by 0 bases, and 8 bases separated the two germline ends. CDR1 and CDR2 (germline): SGHVS, FNYEAQ.

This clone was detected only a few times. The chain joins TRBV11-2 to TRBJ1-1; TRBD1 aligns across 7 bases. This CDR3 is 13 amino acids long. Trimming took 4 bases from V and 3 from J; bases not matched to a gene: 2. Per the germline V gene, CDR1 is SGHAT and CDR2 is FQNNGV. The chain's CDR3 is CASSSQGDTEAFF. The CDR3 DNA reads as TGTGCCAGCAGCTCGCAGGGGGACACTGAAGCTTTCTTT.

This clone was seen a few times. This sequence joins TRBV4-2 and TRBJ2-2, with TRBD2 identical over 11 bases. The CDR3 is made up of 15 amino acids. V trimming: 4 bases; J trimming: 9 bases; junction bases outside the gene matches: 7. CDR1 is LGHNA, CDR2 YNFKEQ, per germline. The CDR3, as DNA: TGTGCCAGCAGCCCGGAGACTAGCGGGAAACGGGAGCTGTTTTTT. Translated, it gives CASSPETSGKRELFF.

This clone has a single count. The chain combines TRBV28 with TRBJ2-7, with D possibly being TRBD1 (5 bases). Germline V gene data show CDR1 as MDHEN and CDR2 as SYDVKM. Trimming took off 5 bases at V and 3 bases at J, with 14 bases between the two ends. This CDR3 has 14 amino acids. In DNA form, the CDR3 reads TGTGCCAGCAGTCGGGTCTTACAGGTCTACGAGCAGTACTTC. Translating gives CASSRVLQVYEQYF.

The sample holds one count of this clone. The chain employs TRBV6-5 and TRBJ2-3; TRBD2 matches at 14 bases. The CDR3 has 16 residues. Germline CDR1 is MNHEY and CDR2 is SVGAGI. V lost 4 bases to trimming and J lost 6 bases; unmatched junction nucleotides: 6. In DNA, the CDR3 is TGTGCCAGCAGTTCAAGGACTAGCGGGGGGCGGGATACGCAGTATTTT. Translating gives CASSSRTSGGRDTQYF.

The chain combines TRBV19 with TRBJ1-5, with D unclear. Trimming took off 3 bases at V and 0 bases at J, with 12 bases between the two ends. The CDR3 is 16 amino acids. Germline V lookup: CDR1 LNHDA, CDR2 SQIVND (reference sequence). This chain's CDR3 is CASSIASGSSNQPQHF. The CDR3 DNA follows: TGTGCCAGTAGTATCGCCTCGGGGAGTAGCAATCAGCCCCAGCATTTT.

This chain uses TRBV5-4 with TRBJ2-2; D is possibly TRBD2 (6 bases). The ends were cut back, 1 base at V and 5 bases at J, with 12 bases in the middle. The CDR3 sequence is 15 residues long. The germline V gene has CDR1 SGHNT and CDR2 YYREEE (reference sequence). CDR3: CASSLRSSVTGELFF. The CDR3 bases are TGTGCCAGCAGCTTGAGGTCTAGCGTTACCGGGGAGCTGTTTTTT.

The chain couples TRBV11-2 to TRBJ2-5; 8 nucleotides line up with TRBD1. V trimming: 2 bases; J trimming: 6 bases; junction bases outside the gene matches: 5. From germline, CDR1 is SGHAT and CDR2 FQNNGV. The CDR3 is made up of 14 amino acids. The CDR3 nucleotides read TGTGCCAGCAGCTTACGGTGGACAGGGAAGACCCAGTACTTC. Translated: CASSLRWTGKTQYF. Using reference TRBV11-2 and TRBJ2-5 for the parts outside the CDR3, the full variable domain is EAGVAQSPRYKIIEKRQSVAFWCNPISGHATLYWYQQILGQGPKLLIQFQNNGVVDDSQLPKDRFSAERLKGVDSTLKIQPAKLEDSAVYLCASSLRWTGKTQYFGPGTRLLVL.

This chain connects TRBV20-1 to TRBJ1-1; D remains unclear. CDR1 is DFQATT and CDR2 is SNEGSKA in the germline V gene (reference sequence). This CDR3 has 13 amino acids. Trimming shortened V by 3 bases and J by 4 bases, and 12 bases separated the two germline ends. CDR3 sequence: CSASSRTSTEAFF. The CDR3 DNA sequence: TGCAGTGCTAGTTCCCGAACATCCACTGAAGCTTTCTTT.

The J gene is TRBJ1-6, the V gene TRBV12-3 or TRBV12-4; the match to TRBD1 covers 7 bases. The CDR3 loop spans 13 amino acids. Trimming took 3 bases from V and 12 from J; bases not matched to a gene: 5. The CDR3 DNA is TGTGCCAGCAGTTTCGGGAGGGGGCAACCCCTCCACTTT. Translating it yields CASSFGRGQPLHF.

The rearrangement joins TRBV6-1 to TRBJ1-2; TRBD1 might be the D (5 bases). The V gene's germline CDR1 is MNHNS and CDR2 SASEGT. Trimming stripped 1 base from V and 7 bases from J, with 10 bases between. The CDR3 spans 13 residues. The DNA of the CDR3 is TGTGCCAGCAGTGAAGGGGGGGGATCTGGCTACACCTTC. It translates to CASSEGGGSGYTF.

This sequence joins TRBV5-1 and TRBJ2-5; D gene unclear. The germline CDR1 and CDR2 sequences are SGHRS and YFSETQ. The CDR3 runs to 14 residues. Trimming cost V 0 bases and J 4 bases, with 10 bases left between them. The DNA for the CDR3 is TGCGCCAGCAGCTTGGCGGCAGGCCTAGAGACCCAGTACTTC. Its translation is CASSLAAGLETQYF.